The rows below give T cell receptor beta chains drawn from one sample of a study of CD8 T cells in ankylosing spondylitis. In TCRdb, the 5' RACE reads were re-called with MiXCR into one record per CDR3 protein. The data contain 130,000 or so distinct CDR3 sequences, 15% to 20% of them singletons. The sample was blood, either unsorted or a sorted T cell fraction (not recorded which). The receptors stem from a male donor with ankylosing spondylitis. CDR3s include the opening cysteine and the closing phenylalanine or tryptophan. The D gene is left open where the match is weak. Clone size is given for some rows only: seen once, a few or many times, or a class if the clone is expanded.

J gene: TRBJ2-7
V gene: TRBV27
clone size: -
D gene: TRBD2
CDR3 protein: CASSSKLAGRWYEQYF
CDR3 DNA: TGTGCCAGCAGTTCTAAACTAGCGGGCCGATGGTACGAGCAGTACTTC

J gene: TRBJ2-1
V gene: TRBV12-3/TRBV12-4
clone size: few
D gene: -
CDR3 protein: CASTEGGGGGEQFF
CDR3 DNA: TGTGCCAGCACCGAAGGGGGCGGGGGAGGTGAGCAGTTCTTC

J gene: TRBJ2-1
V gene: TRBV7-9
clone size: -
D gene: TRBD2
CDR3 protein: CASRRGGLASEQFF
CDR3 DNA: TGTGCCAGCAGGAGGGGGGGACTAGCCAGTGAGCAGTTCTTC

J gene: TRBJ1-2
V gene: TRBV3-1
clone size: -
D gene: -
CDR3 protein: CASSQEVDSYYGYTF
CDR3 DNA: TGTGCCAGCAGCCAAGAAGTTGACAGTTACTATGGCTACACCTTC

J gene: TRBJ1-2
V gene: TRBV27
clone size: few
D gene: -
CDR3 protein: CATKDGRYGYTF
CDR3 DNA: TGTGCCACCAAGGACGGGCGCTATGGCTACACCTTC

J gene: TRBJ1-1
V gene: TRBV6-6
clone size: few
D gene: -
CDR3 protein: CATKTGTVTEAFF
CDR3 DNA: TGTGCCACTAAAACGGGGACGGTCACTGAAGCTTTCTTT

J gene: TRBJ2-1
V gene: TRBV4-1
clone size: -
D gene: TRBD1
CDR3 protein: CASSHRTGFYEQFF
CDR3 DNA: TGCGCCAGCAGCCACCGGACAGGTTTCTATGAGCAGTTCTTC

J gene: TRBJ2-3
V gene: TRBV5-6
clone size: few
D gene: -
CDR3 protein: CASSSADGTDTQYF
CDR3 DNA: TGTGCCAGCAGCAGTGCGGACGGCACAGATACGCAGTATTTT

J gene: TRBJ1-2
V gene: TRBV20-1
clone size: -
D gene: TRBD1
CDR3 protein: CSAQNRGPYGYTF
CDR3 DNA: TGCAGTGCACAAAACAGGGGCCCGTATGGCTACACCTTC

J gene: TRBJ2-7
V gene: TRBV6-5
clone size: few
D gene: TRBD1
CDR3 protein: CGSSYSDRVYEQYF
CDR3 DNA: TGTGGCAGCAGTTACTCGGACAGGGTCTACGAGCAGTACTTC

J gene: TRBJ2-1
V gene: TRBV9
clone size: -
D gene: -
CDR3 protein: CASIGRASNEQFF
CDR3 DNA: TGTGCCAGCATTGGGCGGGCTTCGAATGAGCAGTTCTTC

J gene: TRBJ1-5
V gene: TRBV5-6
clone size: many
D gene: -
CDR3 protein: CASSPDGSNQPQHF
CDR3 DNA: TGTGCCAGCAGCCCGGATGGTAGCAATCAGCCCCAGCATTTT

J gene: TRBJ2-1
V gene: TRBV27
clone size: -
D gene: TRBD2
CDR3 protein: CASSSLAGANEQFF
CDR3 DNA: TGTGCCAGCAGTAGTTTAGCGGGAGCCAATGAGCAGTTCTTC

J gene: TRBJ1-2
V gene: TRBV29-1
clone size: -
D gene: -
CDR3 protein: CSVPGNYGYTF
CDR3 DNA: TGCAGCGTTCCGGGCAACTATGGCTACACCTTC

J gene: TRBJ2-1
V gene: TRBV2
clone size: few
D gene: -
CDR3 protein: CASTLNEQFF
CDR3 DNA: TGTGCCAGCACCCTCAATGAGCAGTTCTTC

J gene: TRBJ2-1
V gene: TRBV9
clone size: few
D gene: TRBD2
CDR3 protein: CASSVDTSGSSEQFF
CDR3 DNA: TGTGCCAGCAGCGTAGATACTAGCGGGAGCAGTGAGCAGTTCTTC

J gene: TRBJ2-3
V gene: TRBV28
clone size: few
D gene: -
CDR3 protein: CASSSASTDTQYF
CDR3 DNA: TGTGCCAGCAGTTCGGCCAGCACAGATACGCAGTATTTT

J gene: TRBJ1-1
V gene: TRBV3-1
clone size: many
D gene: -
CDR3 protein: CASSQDLVGKREAFF
CDR3 DNA: TGTGCCAGCAGCCAAGATCTTGTTGGAAAGCGTGAAGCTTTCTTT

J gene: TRBJ2-7
V gene: TRBV20-1
clone size: -
D gene: TRBD2
CDR3 protein: CSAREGLAGFNEQYF
CDR3 DNA: TGCAGTGCTAGAGAGGGACTAGCGGGATTCAACGAGCAGTACTTC

J gene: TRBJ1-2
V gene: TRBV9
clone size: few
D gene: -
CDR3 protein: CASSVETRDDGYTF
CDR3 DNA: TGTGCCAGCAGCGTAGAAACCCGCGATGATGGCTACACCTTC

J gene: TRBJ2-3
V gene: TRBV20-1
clone size: -
D gene: TRBD2
CDR3 protein: CSASEGIAGLPGSTQYF
CDR3 DNA: TGCAGTGCTAGCGAGGGAATAGCGGGCTTGCCTGGGAGTACGCAGTATTTT

J gene: TRBJ2-1
V gene: TRBV12-3/TRBV12-4
clone size: many
D gene: TRBD2
CDR3 protein: CASSSLAGNLEQFF
CDR3 DNA: TGTGCCAGCAGTAGCCTAGCGGGAAACCTTGAGCAGTTCTTC

J gene: TRBJ2-1
V gene: TRBV7-9
clone size: few
D gene: TRBD1
CDR3 protein: CASSRAPGQGYNEQFF
CDR3 DNA: TGTGCCAGCAGCCGCGCACCGGGACAGGGCTACAATGAGCAGTTCTTC

J gene: TRBJ1-2
V gene: TRBV7-2
clone size: -
D gene: TRBD1
CDR3 protein: CASSLVIRDRKKGYTF
CDR3 DNA: TGTGCCAGCAGCTTAGTTATTCGGGACAGAAAAAAAGGCTACACCTTC

J gene: TRBJ2-7
V gene: TRBV4-3
clone size: few
D gene: -
CDR3 protein: CASSQSVDTEDYGQYF
CDR3 DNA: TGCGCCAGCAGCCAATCCGTCGACACCGAAGATTATGGGCAGTACTTC

J gene: TRBJ1-6
V gene: TRBV7-9
clone size: few
D gene: TRBD1
CDR3 protein: CASSPSLAGGYNSPLHF
CDR3 DNA: TGTGCCAGCAGCCCTTCCCTGGCAGGGGGATATAATTCACCCCTCCACTTT

J gene: TRBJ1-1
V gene: TRBV6-1
clone size: -
D gene: TRBD1
CDR3 protein: CASGTGTGNTEAFF
CDR3 DNA: TGTGCCAGCGGGACCGGGACAGGGAACACTGAAGCTTTCTTT

J gene: TRBJ2-1
V gene: TRBV27
clone size: -
D gene: TRBD1
CDR3 protein: CATGTALYNEQFF
CDR3 DNA: TGTGCCACCGGGACAGCATTGTACAATGAGCAGTTCTTC

J gene: TRBJ1-4
V gene: TRBV27
clone size: -
D gene: TRBD1
CDR3 protein: CASSPRPDRAIEKLFF
CDR3 DNA: TGTGCCAGCAGTCCCAGACCAGACAGGGCGATTGAAAAACTGTTTTTT

J gene: TRBJ2-7
V gene: TRBV5-1
clone size: few
D gene: TRBD1
CDR3 protein: CASRGQGYEQYF
CDR3 DNA: TGCGCCAGCAGAGGACAGGGCTACGAGCAGTACTTC

J gene: TRBJ2-7
V gene: TRBV12-3/TRBV12-4
clone size: -
D gene: -
CDR3 protein: CASSPGQNYEQYF
CDR3 DNA: TGTGCCAGCAGTCCCGGACAGAACTACGAGCAGTACTTC

J gene: TRBJ2-5
V gene: TRBV12-3/TRBV12-4
clone size: -
D gene: TRBD1
CDR3 protein: CASSDGTGLQETQYF
CDR3 DNA: TGTGCCAGCAGTGACGGGACAGGTCTACAAGAGACCCAGTACTTC

J gene: TRBJ2-1
V gene: TRBV5-8
clone size: -
D gene: TRBD2
CDR3 protein: CASSLYGTSVDEQFF
CDR3 DNA: TGTGCCAGCAGCTTGTACGGGACTAGCGTTGATGAGCAGTTCTTC

J gene: TRBJ2-7
V gene: TRBV3-1
clone size: few
D gene: -
CDR3 protein: CASSQGRISYGYYEQYF
CDR3 DNA: TGTGCCAGCAGCCAAGGGAGGATTAGTTACGGTTACTACGAGCAGTACTTC

J gene: TRBJ2-7
V gene: TRBV12-3/TRBV12-4
clone size: many
D gene: -
CDR3 protein: CASSLDISYEQYF
CDR3 DNA: TGTGCCAGCAGTTTAGACATCTCCTACGAGCAGTACTTC

J gene: TRBJ2-7
V gene: TRBV5-1
clone size: few
D gene: -
CDR3 protein: CASSLPSTGALNEQYF
CDR3 DNA: TGCGCCAGCAGCCTACCCTCAACCGGGGCTTTAAACGAGCAGTACTTC

J gene: TRBJ2-7
V gene: TRBV27
clone size: -
D gene: TRBD1
CDR3 protein: CASSWAGQGEQYF
CDR3 DNA: TGTGCCAGCAGCTGGGCGGGACAGGGAGAGCAGTACTTC

J gene: TRBJ2-3
V gene: TRBV6-1
clone size: few
D gene: TRBD2
CDR3 protein: CASSEKAGGPDTQYF
CDR3 DNA: TGTGCCAGCAGTGAAAAAGCGGGAGGGCCGGATACGCAGTATTTT

J gene: TRBJ1-1
V gene: TRBV29-1
clone size: many
D gene: -
CDR3 protein: CSVGRGVYGTEAFF
CDR3 DNA: TGCAGCGTTGGGCGGGGGGTGTACGGCACTGAAGCTTTCTTT

J gene: TRBJ2-1
V gene: TRBV7-6
clone size: few
D gene: -
CDR3 protein: CASTPLTGGLSSYNEQFF
CDR3 DNA: TGTGCCAGCACCCCCTTGACGGGCGGGTTGAGCTCCTACAATGAGCAGTTCTTC

J gene: TRBJ2-1
V gene: TRBV24-1
clone size: few
D gene: -
CDR3 protein: CATSDSSYNEQFF
CDR3 DNA: TGTGCCACCAGTGACAGTAGCTACAATGAGCAGTTCTTC

J gene: TRBJ2-7
V gene: TRBV7-3
clone size: -
D gene: -
CDR3 protein: CASSLGPGQSEQYF
CDR3 DNA: TGTGCCAGCAGCTTAGGTCCGGGACAAAGCGAGCAGTACTTC

J gene: TRBJ2-5
V gene: TRBV3-1
clone size: -
D gene: -
CDR3 protein: CASSQDKIRETQYF
CDR3 DNA: TGTGCCAGCAGCCAAGACAAGATTCGGGAGACCCAGTACTTC

J gene: TRBJ1-2
V gene: TRBV29-1
clone size: -
D gene: -
CDR3 protein: CSVERWGEGGYTF
CDR3 DNA: TGCAGCGTTGAAAGGTGGGGGGAAGGTGGCTACACCTTC

J gene: TRBJ2-7
V gene: TRBV5-1
clone size: -
D gene: TRBD2
CDR3 protein: CASSLSPYSGSSHEQYF
CDR3 DNA: TGCGCCAGCAGCCTCAGTCCCTATAGCGGGAGTTCCCACGAGCAGTACTTC

J gene: TRBJ2-7
V gene: TRBV9
clone size: -
D gene: TRBD2
CDR3 protein: CASSAPGEGHEQYF
CDR3 DNA: TGTGCCAGCAGCGCGCCGGGGGAGGGACACGAGCAGTACTTC

J gene: TRBJ2-3
V gene: TRBV5-1
clone size: many
D gene: TRBD2
CDR3 protein: CASSLGGRNTDTQYF
CDR3 DNA: TGCGCCAGCAGCTTGGGCGGGAGGAACACAGATACGCAGTATTTT

J gene: TRBJ1-5
V gene: TRBV28
clone size: few
D gene: -
CDR3 protein: CASIQTGAALYQPQHF
CDR3 DNA: TGTGCCAGCATCCAGACGGGCGCCGCTTTATATCAGCCCCAGCATTTT

J gene: TRBJ2-5
V gene: TRBV15
clone size: -
D gene: -
CDR3 protein: CATSRGDTNQETQYF
CDR3 DNA: TGTGCCACCAGCAGGGGGGACACGAACCAAGAGACCCAGTACTTC

J gene: TRBJ2-2
V gene: TRBV13
clone size: few
D gene: -
CDR3 protein: CASSQGGNTGELFF
CDR3 DNA: TGTGCCAGCAGCCAGGGTGGAAACACCGGGGAGCTGTTTTTT

J gene: TRBJ2-1
V gene: TRBV11-2
clone size: few
D gene: -
CDR3 protein: CASSLGLVWGDGGGDEQFF
CDR3 DNA: TGTGCCAGCAGCTTAGGACTGGTGTGGGGAGATGGTGGGGGCGATGAGCAGTTCTTC

J gene: TRBJ1-3
V gene: TRBV12-3/TRBV12-4
clone size: few
D gene: -
CDR3 protein: CASNTLERRSGNTIYF
CDR3 DNA: TGTGCCAGCAATACCCTGGAAAGGCGCTCTGGAAACACCATATATTTT

J gene: TRBJ2-7
V gene: TRBV4-1
clone size: many
D gene: -
CDR3 protein: CASSQDSSSYEQYF
CDR3 DNA: TGCGCCAGCAGCCAAGACTCGAGCTCCTACGAGCAGTACTTC

J gene: TRBJ2-1
V gene: TRBV4-1
clone size: few
D gene: -
CDR3 protein: CASSRTNEQFF
CDR3 DNA: TGCGCCAGCAGCCGCACAAATGAGCAGTTCTTC

J gene: TRBJ1-1
V gene: TRBV29-1
clone size: -
D gene: -
CDR3 protein: CSVDGWGLEAFF
CDR3 DNA: TGCAGCGTTGATGGTTGGGGTCTAGAAGCTTTCTTT

J gene: TRBJ1-1
V gene: TRBV11-3
clone size: few
D gene: -
CDR3 protein: CASSLVPGARIEAFF
CDR3 DNA: TGTGCCAGCAGCTTAGTTCCGGGTGCTAGAATTGAAGCTTTCTTT

J gene: TRBJ2-1
V gene: TRBV12-3/TRBV12-4
clone size: -
D gene: TRBD2
CDR3 protein: CASSFSGRGGNEQFF
CDR3 DNA: TGTGCCAGCAGTTTTAGCGGGAGGGGCGGCAATGAGCAGTTCTTC

J gene: TRBJ2-1
V gene: TRBV9
clone size: few
D gene: -
CDR3 protein: CASSVGWGTPSDEQFF
CDR3 DNA: TGTGCCAGCAGCGTAGGTTGGGGCACCCCGAGTGATGAGCAGTTCTTC

J gene: TRBJ1-5
V gene: TRBV6-1
clone size: -
D gene: TRBD1
CDR3 protein: CASSGTGTGANQPQHF
CDR3 DNA: TGTGCCAGCAGTGGAACCGGGACAGGGGCCAATCAGCCCCAGCATTTT